The 8 T cell receptor beta chains in this list originate from one sample, sequenced in a study of blood T cell repertoires in COVID-19. Using immunoSEQ multiplex PCR, the repertoire was profiled, and TCRdb retains in-frame clones only, with some absent. The sample yields approximately 210,000 clones, around 92% seen once. Material: PBMCs or T cells enriched from blood (not recorded which). These receptors came from a woman between 18 and 29 years old who had recovered from COVID-19.

The chain carries TRBV5-5 and TRBJ2-7; 7 bases line up with TRBD1. Germline-derived CDR1 and CDR2 are SGHKS and YYEKEE (reference sequence). The J segment lost 5 bases and the V segment lost 10 bases, leaving 18 bases of the junction unmatched. The CDR3 has 15 amino acids. The CDR3 nucleotides read TGTGCCGACTACAGAGGGGGCCGCTCCCAGGACGAGCAGTACTTC. It encodes CADYRGGRSQDEQYF.

The table lists this clone with a count of one. This chain uses TRBV28 with TRBJ1-1; D is unclear. The CDR3 has 15 amino acids. With 2 bases removed from V and 4 bases from J, the gap between germline ends came to 14 bases. The germline V gene encodes CDR1 MDHEN and CDR2 SYDVKM. The CDR3 nucleotides read TGTGCCAGCAGTTTAATCCAGGTTGGGCGCACTGAAGCTTTCTTT. It encodes CASSLIQVGRTEAFF.

The chain combines TRBV25-1 with TRBJ1-5; a possible D gene is TRBD1 (6 bases). Germline lookup yields CDR1 MGHDK and CDR2 SYGVNS. V lost 8 bases and J lost 7, with 15 bases in between. The CDR3 runs 13 residues. The CDR3 region is CASGQERGQPQHF. CDR3 bases: TGTGCCAGCGGCCAGGAAAGGGGGCAGCCCCAGCATTTT.

The chain joins TRBV5-1 to TRBJ1-2; D is possibly TRBD1 (6 bases). Germline CDR1 SGHRS, CDR2 YFSETQ. The CDR3 covers 14 residues. V lost 4 bases to trimming and J lost 3 bases, with 13 bases between them. In DNA, the CDR3 is TGCGCCAGCAGCCCGGAGACAGGAGACTATGGCTACACCTTC. Protein: CASSPETGDYGYTF.

This chain uses TRBV11-2 with TRBJ2-3; D possibly corresponds to TRBD1 (6 bases). V lost 4 bases and J lost 0, with 8 bases in between. The germline gives CDR1 SGHAT, CDR2 FQNNGV. The CDR3 has 14 amino acids. CDR3 DNA sequence: TGTGCCAGCAGCTGGGGGCCGAGCACAGATACGCAGTATTTT. Translating it yields CASSWGPSTDTQYF. Full variable domain (remainder filled in from reference TRBV11-2 and TRBJ2-3): EAGVAQSPRYKIIEKRQSVAFWCNPISGHATLYWYQQILGQGPKLLIQFQNNGVVDDSQLPKDRFSAERLKGVDSTLKIQPAKLEDSAVYLCASSWGPSTDTQYFGPGTRLTVL.

The chain recombines TRBV5-4 with TRBJ1-2; D perhaps matches TRBD1 (6 bases). V dropped 0 bases and J dropped 6 bases, with 9 bases sitting between them. Germline assignment: CDR1 SGHNT and CDR2 YYREEE (reference sequence). The CDR3 extends over 13 amino acids. For the CDR3, the DNA is TGTGCCAGCAGCTTGGACAGGGCTAATGGCTACACCTTC. It encodes CASSLDRANGYTF.

This clone was found a few times. CDR3 residues: CASSVDGSRPGYGYTF. The CDR3 DNA follows: TGTGCCAGCAGCGTAGACGGGAGCCGGCCCGGCTATGGCTACACCTTC. The rearrangement joins TRBV7-2 to TRBJ1-2; no definite D call. The CDR3 runs 16 residues. V lost 5 bases and J 4 bases, leaving 20 bases between the germline ends. The germline gives CDR1 SGHTA, CDR2 FQGNSA.

The J gene is TRBJ2-5, the V gene TRBV11-2; 9 bases are shared with TRBD1. CDR1 SGHAT and CDR2 FQNNGV come from the germline V gene. CDR3 length equals 16 residues. The V segment lost 5 bases and the J segment 2 bases; nucleotides outside the gene matches: 9. Written as DNA, the CDR3 is TGTGCCAGCAGCCCCGGGTGGGGACAGGGACAAGAGACCCAGTACTTC. Residues: CASSPGWGQGQETQYF.